A selection of T cell receptor beta chains follows, all from one sample in a study of tumor-infiltrating lymphocytes in primary liver carcinoma. TCRdb re-called the multiplex PCR reads through MiXCR, storing one row per CDR3 protein. This sample carries around 80,000 distinct CDR3 sequences, about three quarters of them seen once, and the ten largest clones take roughly a fifth. Sequencing was done on a sample of liver tumor tissue from sampling region 1. These receptors all stem from a man in his forties with primary liver carcinoma and hepatitis B virus infection. Each CDR3 is given with its conserved first and last residue. Fields, in order: clone size, D gene, J gene, V gene, CDR3 DNA, CDR3 protein. A D gene is named only where the DNA matches it firmly. Clone size appears in some rows only: once, few, many, or a class for an expanded clone.

>.|.|TRBJ1-1|TRBV4-2
TGTGCCAGCTGCCAAGACGGGCTGGCGAGCACTGAAGCTTTCTTT
CASCQDGLASTEAFF
>.|.|TRBJ2-5|TRBV5-4
TGTGCTAGCGTAATGGACGGACGCCAAGAGACCCAGTACTTC
CASVMDGRQETQYF
>.|TRBD1|TRBJ2-7|TRBV20-1
TGCAGTGCTCCTGACTCGACAGGGGGCAACGAGCAGTACTTC
CSAPDSTGGNEQYF
>.|.|TRBJ2-1|TRBV11-2
TGTACCAGCAGGGCAGAAAGGGGGAGTGAGCAGTTCTTC
CTSRAERGSEQFF
>.|.|TRBJ2-1|TRBV5-4
TGTGCCGGCAGCTTGGACTACAATGAGCAGTTCTTC
CAGSLDYNEQFF
>.|.|TRBJ2-5|TRBV14
TGTGCCAGCAGCCGAGACGCGGGTCACAGGGAGACCCAGTATTTC
CASSRDAGHRETQYF
>.|.|TRBJ2-6|TRBV11-1
TGTGCCAGCAGCCCCCGGAGGAGCGGTGTTAACTCTGAGGCCAACGTCGTGACTTTT
CASSPRRSGVNSEANVVTF
>many|.|TRBJ2-1|TRBV12-3/TRBV12-4
TGTGCCAGCAGTTCCCGTGGAGGTTTGTATGAGCAGTTCTTC
CASSSRGGLYEQFF
>once|.|TRBJ2-1|TRBV11-2
TGTGCCAGCATCCCGTTGGGGACGCGGAGCTCCTATAACGAGCAGTTCTTC
CASIPLGTRSSYNEQFF
>.|.|TRBJ1-5|TRBV6-2/TRBV6-3
TGTGCCGGCAGTTGGACAGTCGATCAGGCCCAGCATTTT
CAGSWTVDQAQHF
>.|.|TRBJ2-3|TRBV29-1
TGCAGCGTTTGGGTCTCGGGTACAGATACGCAGTATTTT
CSVWVSGTDTQYF
>.|.|TRBJ2-7|TRBV12-3/TRBV12-4
TGTGCCAGCAGCCCCACCCAGGGAAGGGAGCAGTACTTC
CASSPTQGREQYF
>.|.|TRBJ2-1|TRBV10-1
TGCGCCAGCAGTGGGTCGATTTATCCCCTCGATGATCAATTCTTC
CASSGSIYPLDDQFF
>.|TRBD2|TRBJ2-1|TRBV4-2
TGTGCCAGTAGCCAAGGACGGGGGGTATACAATAAGCAGTTCTTC
CASSQGRGVYNKQFF
>many|TRBD1|TRBJ1-1|TRBV28
TGTGCCAGCAGTTTATCGGGACAGGGGAGGACTGAAGCTTTCTTT
CASSLSGQGRTEAFF
>.|.|TRBJ2-7|TRBV29-1
TGCAGCGTTGCGGACATTCGCTACGAGCAGCACTTC
CSVADIRYEQHF
>.|.|TRBJ2-1|TRBV12-3/TRBV12-4
TGTGCCAGCAGTTTCGGGTTCTATAATGAGCAGTTCTTC
CASSFGFYNEQFF
>.|TRBD2|TRBJ2-2|TRBV4-1
TGCGCTAGCAATCCAGCGGGAGATGTCACCGGGGAGCTGTTTTTT
CASNPAGDVTGELFF
>.|.|TRBJ1-3|TRBV4-2
TGTGCTAGCATCCAAGAGGACAGAGCTGGAAACACCATATATTTT
CASIQEDRAGNTIYF
>.|.|TRBJ2-2|TRBV10-1
TGCGCCAGCAGTGAGGCCGGGAACTCCGGGGAGTTGTTTTTT
CASSEAGNSGELFF
>few|.|TRBJ2-1|TRBV2
TGTGCCAGCAGTGAAGCTGAAACAAGTGGTAGTAAGTTCTTC
CASSEAETSGSKFF
>.|.|TRBJ2-5|TRBV12-3/TRBV12-4
TGTGCCAGCAGTTCAGGAACCCCAGAGACCCAGTACTTC
CASSSGTPETQYF
>.|.|TRBJ2-6|TRBV28
TGTCCCAGCAGCTCTCCCGGGAGCTCTGGGGCCAACGTCCTGACTTTC
CPSSSPGSSGANVLTF
>.|.|TRBJ2-1|TRBV6-1
TGTGCCAGCAGTGATAGGACAAGACTATCTGATGAGCAGTTTTTC
CASSDRTRLSDEQFF
>once|.|TRBJ2-5|TRBV11-2
TGTACCAACAGCTTAGATCAACAGGGCCTGGGTCTAGAGACCGAGTACTTC
CTNSLDQQGLGLETEYF
>.|.|TRBJ2-5|TRBV5-1
TGTGCCTGCAGCTTGGAAGGGGGGGTGTCAGAGACCCAGTACTTC
CACSLEGGVSETQYF
>.|.|TRBJ2-7|TRBV4-1
TGCGCCAGTAGCCGGGATTTAGCATCCATATCCGAGCAGTACTTC
CASSRDLASISEQYF
>.|.|TRBJ2-2|TRBV9
TGTACCAGCAGCGTAGAAGTCGGGGAGCTGTTTTTT
CTSSVEVGELFF
>.|.|TRBJ2-7|TRBV7-9
TGTGCCAGCAGTAGAGCAGTGGGTGGGACCTACGAGCAATACTTC
CASSRAVGGTYEQYF